This TCR beta chain emerged from a study of CD8 T cells in ankylosing spondylitis. General observations from the study: One TCR beta motif, made up of about 8 highly homologous variants, appeared characteristic of ankylosing spondylitis blood.

MiXCR was run by TCRdb on the 5' RACE reads, yielding one entry per CDR3 protein. The sample includes fewer than 450,000 distinct CDR3 sequences, over 15% seen only once; the top ten take over 1%. This clonotype came up many times. The antigen is unknown. Sample: blood, either unsorted or a sorted T cell fraction (not recorded which). This TCR was sampled from a male donor with ankylosing spondylitis.

In DNA form, the CDR3 reads TGTGCCAGCAGTCGTGACCGCCACAATGAGCAGTTCTTC. Translating gives CASSRDRHNEQFF. The V call is TRBV14, the J call TRBJ2-1; D remains ambiguous. This CDR3 is built from 13 residues. Trimming removed 6 bases at V and 5 bases at J, with 11 bases between. In germline, CDR1 is SGHDN, CDR2 FVKESK.